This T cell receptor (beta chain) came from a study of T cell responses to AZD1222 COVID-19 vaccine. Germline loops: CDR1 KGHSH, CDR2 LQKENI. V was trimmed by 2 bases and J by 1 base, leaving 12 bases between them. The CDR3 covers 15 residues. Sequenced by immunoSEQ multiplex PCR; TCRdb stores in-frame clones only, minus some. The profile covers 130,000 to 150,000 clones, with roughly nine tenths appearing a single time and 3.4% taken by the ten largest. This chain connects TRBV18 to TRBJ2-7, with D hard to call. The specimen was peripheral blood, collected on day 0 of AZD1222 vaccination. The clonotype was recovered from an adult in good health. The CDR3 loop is CASSPELERSYEQYF. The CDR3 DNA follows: TGTGCCAGCTCACCAGAGCTTGAGAGGTCCTACGAGCAGTACTTC.